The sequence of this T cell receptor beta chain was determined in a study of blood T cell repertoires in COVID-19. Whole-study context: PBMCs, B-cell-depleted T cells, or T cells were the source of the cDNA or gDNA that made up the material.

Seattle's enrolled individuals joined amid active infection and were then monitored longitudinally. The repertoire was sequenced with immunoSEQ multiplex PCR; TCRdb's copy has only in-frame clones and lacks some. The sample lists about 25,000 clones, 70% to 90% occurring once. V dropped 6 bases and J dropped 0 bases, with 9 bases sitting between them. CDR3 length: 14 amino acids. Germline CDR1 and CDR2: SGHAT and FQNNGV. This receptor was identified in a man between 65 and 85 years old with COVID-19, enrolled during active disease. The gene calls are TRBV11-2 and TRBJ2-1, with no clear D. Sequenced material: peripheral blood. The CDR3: CASSILSSYNEQFF. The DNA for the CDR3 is TGTGCCAGCAGTATACTGAGCTCCTACAATGAGCAGTTCTTC.